The source of this TCR beta chain is a study of blood T cells in healthy people across ages. Points from the study as a whole: Because donor CMV status was unknown, expanded clonotype changes were possibly confounded. Per million T cells, the diversity of TCR beta decreased roughly linearly as age advanced. The long-lived group displayed more naive CD4+ cells, plus higher diversity, than the aged donors did.

With regard to this clonotype: What it binds is unknown.

PCR was performed a second time for about 7 to 11 cycles using a sample-barcoded 5' primer and a J-beta primer mix. Each CDR3 protein gets one entry after TCRdb re-called the 5' RACE reads with MiXCR. The sample shows about 2 million distinct CDR3 sequences, roughly 49% of them seen only once. The CDR3 runs to 15 residues. Germline V gene data show CDR1 as SNHLY and CDR2 as FYNNEI. V gave up 7 bases and J gave up 0 bases, with 15 bases separating them. This TCR came from a woman aged 40 to 55 in good health. Sequenced sample: blood. The chain recombines TRBV2 with TRBJ1-2; D remains unclear. Here the CDR3 DNA reads TGTGCCAGCAATCAAGTCTCAAGCCCTAACTATGGCTACACCTTC. It yields the protein CASNQVSSPNYGYTF.